The 13 T cell receptor beta chains below all came from one sample that was sequenced in a study of cytomegalovirus exposure and HLA in healthy donors. Primers included in the PCR were 60 Vbeta and 13 Jbeta primers. Only in-frame clones appear in the TCRdb table, and some are missing; sequencing was by immunoSEQ multiplex PCR. The repertoire holds more than 95,000 clones, with 81% as singletons. The material sequenced was PBMCs. The receptors come from a man in his late teens or twenties in good health and CMV-seronegative.

The chain carries TRBV5-1 and TRBJ1-2, with TRBD1 as a possible D gene (5 bases). The V end was cut by 4 bases, the J end by 8 bases, with 18 bases between. The CDR3 is made up of 14 amino acids. CDR1 SGHRS and CDR2 YFSETQ come from the germline V gene. CDR3 nucleotide sequence: TGCGCCAGCAGCCGAGAGGAAAAGGCAGGGGGCTACACCTTC. Translation gives CASSREEKAGGYTF.

The chain has TRBV21-1 and TRBJ1-5; the DNA was not compared with TRBD1, the D call given in the table. TRBV21-1 is a known pseudogene. The CDR3 is 16 amino acids. CDR3 region: CASSCRGTGRDQPQHF. The CDR3 DNA is TGTGCCAGCAGCTGCAGGGGGACAGGGAGGGATCAGCCCCAGCATTTT.

CDR3 in amino acids: CASSSGQGFIEQFF. CDR3 sequence (DNA): TGTGCCAGCAGCTCGGGACAGGGGTTTATTGAGCAGTTCTTC. The rearrangement uses TRBV7-6 and TRBJ2-1; 10 bases are shared with TRBD1. Germline CDR1 SGHVS, CDR2 FNYEAQ. Trimming removed 4 bases from V and 9 bases from J; junction bases left unmatched: 6. This CDR3 comprises 14 residues.

V and J are TRBV4-1 and TRBJ2-3; 10 bases match TRBD2. The CDR3 spans 15 residues. The V gene end was trimmed by 0 bases and the J gene end by 8 bases; junction bases not matched to a gene: 5. From germline, CDR1 is MGHRA and CDR2 YSYEKL. CDR3 bases: TGCGCCAGCAGCCAAGATAGCGGGGGGCCTCGTACGCAGTATTTT. Its translation: CASSQDSGGPRTQYF.

The V call is TRBV15, the J call TRBJ1-1, with D perhaps TRBD1 (6 bases). Germline CDR1 LNHNV, CDR2 YYDKDF (reference sequence). Trimming stripped 0 bases from V and 2 bases from J, with 13 bases between. The CDR3 contains 16 residues. CDR3 sequence reads: CATSRDLGRGNTEAFF. The CDR3 DNA follows: TGTGCCACCAGCAGAGATTTGGGCAGGGGAAACACTGAAGCTTTCTTT.

This clone was recorded once. V and J are TRBV5-6 and TRBJ2-7, with 8 bases lining up with TRBD2. The CDR3 covers 16 residues. J gave up 4 bases and V 3 bases, and 12 bases lay outside the gene matches. Per germline, CDR1 SGHDT and CDR2 YYEEEE. CDR3 in amino acids: CASSSRISGAGYEQYF. The CDR3 nucleotides are TGTGCCAGCAGCTCAAGGATTAGCGGGGCTGGGTACGAGCAGTACTTC.

The gene calls are TRBV9 and TRBJ1-2, with 7 bases aligning to TRBD1. The CDR3 is 15 amino acids. The V and J ends lost 6 bases and 4 bases, in that order; junction bases with no gene match: 12. Per germline, CDR1 SGDLS and CDR2 YYNGEE. CDR3 sequence reads: CASTPAGGRGYGYTF. CDR3 bases: TGTGCCAGCACTCCGGCAGGGGGTAGGGGCTATGGCTACACCTTC.

The CDR3 sequence is CASSYSPGNTEAFF. The CDR3 nucleotides read TGTGCCAGCAGTTACTCGCCGGGGAACACTGAAGCTTTCTTT. The V and J genes are TRBV6-5 and TRBJ1-1, with D unclear. CDR1 and CDR2 from the germline V gene are MNHEY and SVGAGI. This CDR3 is 14 amino acids long. V lost 0 bases to trimming and J lost 1 base, with 6 bases between them.

The CDR3 sequence is CASSRPGTGSTEAFF. CDR3 sequence (DNA): TGTGCCAGCAGCCGGCCCGGGACAGGGTCCACTGAAGCTTTCTTT. This rearrangement joins TRBV5-4 to TRBJ1-1; 9 positions agree with TRBD1. The CDR3 contains 15 residues. Germline-derived CDR1 and CDR2 are SGHNT and YYREEE (reference sequence). The V and J ends lost 4 bases and 4 bases, in that order; junction bases with no gene match: 8. Using reference TRBV5-4 and TRBJ1-1 for the parts outside the CDR3, the full variable domain is ETGVTQSPTHLIKTRGQQVTLRCSSQSGHNTVSWYQQALGQGPQFIFQYYREEENGRGNFPPRFSGLQFPNYSSELNVNALELDDSALYLCASSRPGTGSTEAFFGQGTRLTVV.

The chain uses TRBV4-3 and TRBJ1-2; D ambiguous. Trimming pared 1 base from V and 8 bases from J, leaving 14 bases between. This CDR3 has 14 residues. Germline V gene data show CDR1 as LGHNA and CDR2 as YSLEER. CDR3: CASSQVVAGMGYTF. In DNA, the CDR3 is TGCGCCAGCAGCCAAGTGGTCGCGGGTATGGGCTACACCTTC.

V gene TRBV7-9 combines with J gene TRBJ2-7; 7 bases are shared with TRBD1. The J segment lost 1 base and the V segment lost 5 bases, leaving 8 bases of the junction unmatched. The CDR3 has 15 amino acids. CDR1 and CDR2 (germline): SEHNR, FQNEAQ (reference sequence). CDR3 in DNA: TGTGCCAGCAGCCTCGGGACAGCCATATCCTACGAGCAGTACTTC. This gives the protein CASSLGTAISYEQYF. Looking up the rest from reference TRBV7-9 and TRBJ2-7 gives the full variable domain: DTGVSQNPRHKITKRGQNVTFRCDPISEHNRLYWYRQTLGQGPEFLTYFQNEAQLEKSRLLSDRFSAERPKGSFSTLEIQRTEQGDSAMYLCASSLGTAISYEQYFGPGTRLTVT.

The gene calls are TRBV7-8 and TRBJ2-2; 8 positions match TRBD2. V lost 5 bases to trimming and J lost 3 bases; unmatched junction nucleotides: 14. The CDR3 is made up of 18 amino acids. Germline-derived CDR1 and CDR2 are SGHVS and FQNEAQ. CDR3 in amino acids: CASSLRARRGAYTGELFF. DNA for the CDR3: TGTGCCAGCAGCCTCAGGGCGCGGCGGGGGGCTTACACCGGGGAGCTGTTTTTT. Using reference TRBV7-8 and TRBJ2-2 for the parts outside the CDR3, the full variable domain is GAGVSQSPRYKVAKRGQDVALRCDPISGHVSLFWYQQALGQGPEFLTYFQNEAQLDKSGLPSDRFFAERPEGSVSTLKIQRTQQEDSAVYLCASSLRARRGAYTGELFFGEGSRLTVL.

V is TRBV5-1 and J is TRBJ1-1; D may be TRBD1 (6 bases). The CDR3 totals 16 residues. The V and J ends lost 4 bases and 0 bases respectively, with 16 bases between them. Germline CDR1 reads SGHRS; CDR2 reads YFSETQ. As DNA, the CDR3 is TGCGCCAGCAGCCAGGGCTCTACAGGGATGAACACTGAAGCTTTCTTT. It specifies CASSQGSTGMNTEAFF.